The present entry profiles one TCR beta chain with its context. Assay: immunoSEQ multiplex PCR; the TCRdb copy retains only in-frame clones and omits some. Of fewer than 250,000 clones listed, around 81% are singletons. This sample stems from a study of blood T cell repertoires in COVID-19. The CDR3 has 16 residues. Germline V CDR1 and CDR2: SGHAT, FQNNGV. Trimming took 5 bases from V and 0 from J; bases not matched to a gene: 3. The specimen sequenced was PBMCs or T cells enriched from blood (not recorded which). The sequence came from a woman aged 40 to 50 with acute COVID-19. This rearrangement joins TRBV11-2 to TRBJ2-2; 10 positions match TRBD2. DNA for the CDR3: TGTGCCAGCAGCCCCCTAGCGGGGGCGAACACCGGGGAGCTGTTTTTT. Protein product: CASSPLAGANTGELFF.